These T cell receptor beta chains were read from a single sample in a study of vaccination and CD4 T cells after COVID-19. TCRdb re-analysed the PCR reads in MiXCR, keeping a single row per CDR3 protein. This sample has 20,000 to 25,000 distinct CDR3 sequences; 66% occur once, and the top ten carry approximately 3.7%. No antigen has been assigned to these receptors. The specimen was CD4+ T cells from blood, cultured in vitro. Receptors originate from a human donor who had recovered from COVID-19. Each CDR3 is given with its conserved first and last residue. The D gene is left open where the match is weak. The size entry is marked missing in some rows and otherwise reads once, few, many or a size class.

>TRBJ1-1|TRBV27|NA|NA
CASKGREKYTEAFF
TGTGCCAGCAAGGGGAGGGAGAAGTACACTGAAGCTTTCTTT
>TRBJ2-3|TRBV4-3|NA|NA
CASSQDPKDTQYF
TGCGCCAGCAGCCAAGATCCGAAAGATACGCAGTATTTT
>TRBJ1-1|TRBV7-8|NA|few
CASSLPGRTTEAFF
TGTGCCAGCAGCTTACCGGGGAGGACCACTGAAGCTTTCTTT
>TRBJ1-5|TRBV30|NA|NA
CAWSVGHLGNQPQHF
TGTGCCTGGAGTGTGGGACACTTGGGGAATCAGCCCCAGCATTTT
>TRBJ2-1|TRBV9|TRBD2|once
CASSLLAGGGDEQFF
TGTGCCAGCAGCTTGTTAGCGGGAGGGGGGGATGAGCAGTTCTTC
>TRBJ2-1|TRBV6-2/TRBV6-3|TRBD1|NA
CASSYRVQGARGSEQFF
TGTGCCAGCAGTTATCGAGTACAGGGGGCGCGGGGTAGCGAGCAGTTCTTC
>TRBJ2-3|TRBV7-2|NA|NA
CASSFGGRPGTDTQYF
TGTGCCAGCAGCTTCGGAGGGAGACCGGGGACAGATACGCAGTATTTT
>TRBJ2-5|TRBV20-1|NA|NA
CSARDPRGQTQYF
TGCAGTGCTAGAGATCCCCGTGGGCAGACCCAGTACTTC
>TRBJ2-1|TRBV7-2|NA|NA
CASRPYPNNEQFF
TGTGCCAGCAGGCCGTACCCAAACAATGAGCAGTTCTTC
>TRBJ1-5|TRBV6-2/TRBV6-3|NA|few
CASRTLWSRNQPQHF
TGTGCCAGTCGGACCCTCTGGAGCCGCAATCAGCCCCAGCATTTT
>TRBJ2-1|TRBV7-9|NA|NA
CASSLTRDTNEQFF
TGTGCCAGCAGCTTGACCAGGGACACGAATGAGCAGTTCTTC
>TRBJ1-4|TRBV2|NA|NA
CASSETGLGGEKLFF
TGTGCCAGCAGTGAGACGGGCCTCGGGGGTGAAAAACTGTTTTTT
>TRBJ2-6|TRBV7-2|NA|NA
CASSLPRSWGNSGANVLTF
TGTGCCAGCAGCTTACCCCGGTCGTGGGGAAACTCTGGGGCCAACGTCCTGACTTTC
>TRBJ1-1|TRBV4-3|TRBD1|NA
CASSTRTGDSEAFF
TGCGCCAGCAGCACACGGACAGGGGATTCTGAAGCTTTCTTT
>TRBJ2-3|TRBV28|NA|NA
CASSHSGTSTDTQYF
TGTGCCAGCAGTCACTCAGGAACTAGCACAGATACGCAGTATTTT
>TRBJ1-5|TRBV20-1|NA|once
CSAGSSGYGSNQPQHF
TGCAGTGCTGGATCTTCAGGGTATGGTAGCAATCAGCCCCAGCATTTT
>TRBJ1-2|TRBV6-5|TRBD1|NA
CASSLNRGQLGYTF
TGTGCCAGCAGTTTGAACAGGGGGCAGTTAGGCTACACCTTC
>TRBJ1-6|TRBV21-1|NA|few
CAKSLGNSPLHF
TGTGCCAAATCCTTAGGGAATTCACCCCTCCACTTT
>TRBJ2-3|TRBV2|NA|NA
CASRPYVSGADTQYF
TGTGCCAGCAGACCATACGTAAGCGGCGCAGATACGCAGTATTTT
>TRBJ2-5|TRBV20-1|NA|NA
CSARAPRSGQETQYF
TGCAGTGCTAGAGCCCCTCGGAGCGGCCAAGAGACCCAGTACTTC